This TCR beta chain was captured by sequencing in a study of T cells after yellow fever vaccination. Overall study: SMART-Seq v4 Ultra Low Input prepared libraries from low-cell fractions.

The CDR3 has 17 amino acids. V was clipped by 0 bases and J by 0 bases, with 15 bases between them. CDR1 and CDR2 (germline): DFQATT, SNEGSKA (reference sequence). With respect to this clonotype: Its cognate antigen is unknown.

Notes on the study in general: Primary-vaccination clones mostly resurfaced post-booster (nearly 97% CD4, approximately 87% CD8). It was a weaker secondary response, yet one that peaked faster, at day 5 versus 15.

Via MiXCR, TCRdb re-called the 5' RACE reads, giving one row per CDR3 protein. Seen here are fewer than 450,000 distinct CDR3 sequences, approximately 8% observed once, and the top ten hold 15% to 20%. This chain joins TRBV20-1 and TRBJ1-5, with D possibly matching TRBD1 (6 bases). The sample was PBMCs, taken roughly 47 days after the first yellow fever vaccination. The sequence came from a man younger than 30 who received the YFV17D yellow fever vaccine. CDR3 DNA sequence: TGCAGTGCTAGAGATGCACGGCGGGGGGCTAGCAATCAGCCCCAGCATTTT. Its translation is CSARDARRGASNQPQHF.